The 19 T cell receptor beta chains below come from one sample, sequenced in a study of CD8 T cells in Susac syndrome. Random-hexamer reverse transcription was applied to 0.5 to 1 ug RNA. TCRdb re-called the immunoSEQ multiplex PCR reads with MiXCR, one entry per CDR3 protein. This table holds 210,000 or so distinct CDR3 sequences, less than 95% found once. Sequencing was done on a sample of CD4+ T cells from PBMCs. The source of these receptors is a human donor with Susac syndrome.

The V and J genes are TRBV15 and TRBJ2-1, with 7 bases fitting TRBD2. Losses at the gene ends were 0 bases for V and 5 bases for J; bases not matched to a gene: 10. In germline, CDR1 is LNHNV, CDR2 YYDKDF (reference sequence). This CDR3 region has 17 residues. CDR3 DNA sequence: TGTGCCACCAGCAGAGATCTCTTAGCGGGTAGGGACAATGAGCAGTTCTTC. Its translation is CATSRDLLAGRDNEQFF.

The gene calls are TRBV28 and TRBJ2-3; the D gene could be TRBD1 or TRBD2 (7 bases each). The CDR3 is 16 amino acids. V was shortened by 7 bases and J by 2 bases, with 19 bases between the two germline ends. CDR1 is MDHEN and CDR2 is SYDVKM in the germline V gene. In nucleotides, the CDR3 is TGTGCCAGCACCTCAGGGGGGGCAGAGGTCACAGATACGCAGTATTTT. Translated: CASTSGGAEVTDTQYF.

This chain uses TRBV9 with TRBJ1-4; a possible D gene is TRBD1 (5 bases). Germline loops: CDR1 SGDLS, CDR2 YYNGEE. The CDR3 is 15 residues long. V lost 2 bases to trimming and J lost 7 bases, with 15 bases between them. The CDR3, as DNA: TGTGCCAGCAGCGTCTCGAGGGGAGGAGGTGAAAAACTGTTTTTT. Encoded protein: CASSVSRGGGEKLFF.

This rearrangement joins TRBV30 to TRBJ2-1, with D maybe TRBD1 (5 bases). Trimming shortened V by 0 bases and J by 5 bases, and 8 bases separated the two germline ends. In germline, CDR1 is GTSNPN, CDR2 SVGIG (reference sequence). The CDR3 is made up of 13 amino acids. CDR3 amino acids: CAWSVQGDNEQFF. Written as DNA, the CDR3 is TGTGCCTGGAGTGTACAAGGGGACAATGAGCAGTTCTTC.

The genes are TRBV7-8 and TRBJ1-1; D is ambiguous. This CDR3 has 15 residues. CDR1 and CDR2 (germline): SGHVS, FQNEAQ. V lost 3 bases and J 6 bases, leaving 17 bases between the germline ends. The CDR3 nucleotides are TGTGCCAGCAGCTTGACGACGGGAGGGATCGCTGAAGCTTTCTTT. It codes for CASSLTTGGIAEAFF.

V and J are TRBV9 and TRBJ2-3, with D perhaps matching TRBD2 (5 bases). Between the trimmed V and J ends, which lost 0 bases and 3 bases, there was a span of 17 bases. CDR1 and CDR2 from the germline V gene are SGDLS and YYNGEE. CDR3 length: 17 residues. The DNA for the CDR3 is TGTGCCAGCAGCGTAGGACCCCGATTGGGAGAAACAGATACGCAGTATTTT. It yields the protein CASSVGPRLGETDTQYF. Together with reference TRBV9 and TRBJ2-3, the CDR3 gives the full variable domain: DSGVTQTPKHLITATGQRVTLRCSPRSGDLSVYWYQQSLDQGLQFLIQYYNGEERAKGNILERFSAQQFPDLHSELNLSSLELGDSALYFCASSVGPRLGETDTQYFGPGTRLTVL.

In its sample, this clonotype was seen a few times. The gene calls are TRBV3-1 and TRBJ1-1, with 7 bases that match TRBD1. The CDR3 covers 14 residues. J lost 0 bases, V lost 4 bases, and 2 bases had no gene match. CDR1 and CDR2 from the germline V gene are LGHDT and YNNKEL (reference sequence). Here the CDR3 reads CASSRDSLNTEAFF. The DNA of the CDR3 is TGTGCCAGCAGCCGGGACAGTTTGAACACTGAAGCTTTCTTT.

The rearrangement uses TRBV30 and TRBJ2-5, with D perhaps matching TRBD2 (6 bases). Germline CDR1 is GTSNPN and CDR2 is SVGIG (reference sequence). This CDR3 spans 14 amino acids. Between the trimmed V and J ends, which lost 0 bases and 2 bases, there was a span of 10 bases. CDR3 in DNA: TGTGCCTGGAGTGTGGGACTTACACAAGAGACCCAGTACTTC. The encoded protein is CAWSVGLTQETQYF.

V gene TRBV15 combines with J gene TRBJ1-2; D possibly corresponds to TRBD1 (5 bases). Trimming took 0 bases from V and 7 from J, leaving 12 bases between them. Germline V gene lookup returns CDR1 LNHNV and CDR2 YYDKDF (reference sequence). The CDR3 is made up of 14 amino acids. For the CDR3, the DNA is TGTGCCACCAGCAGAGATCCAGGGCGGGGTGGCTACACCTTC. Translated, it gives CATSRDPGRGGYTF.

This rearrangement joins TRBV6-2 or TRBV6-3 to TRBJ2-3; D unresolved. Looked up from germline, CDR1 is MNHEY and CDR2 is SVGEGT. The CDR3 is made up of 12 amino acids. V was cut by 5 bases and J by 6 bases, with 9 bases left in between. CDR3 bases: TGTGCCAGCAGTCCTAGACGGGATACGCAGTATTTT. Protein sequence: CASSPRRDTQYF.

A single count supports this clonotype. J is TRBJ2-7 and V is TRBV20-1, with TRBD1 matching 9 bases. The CDR3 runs 16 residues. J gave up 2 bases and V 6 bases, and 14 bases lay outside the gene matches. Germline lookup yields CDR1 DFQATT and CDR2 SNEGSKA (reference sequence). The CDR3 DNA reads as TGCAGTGCAGGGCTTAAACAGGGGGCGAAAGCCTACGAGCAGTACTTC. Translating it yields CSAGLKQGAKAYEQYF.

V gene TRBV21-1 combines with J gene TRBJ1-1; TRBD1 reflects the table's D call only, with no check against the DNA. TRBV21-1 is marked as a pseudogene. CDR3 size: 13 residues. CDR3 sequence (DNA): TGTGCCAGCAGCAACATCGGGGCGGTGGAAACTTTCTTT. It codes for CASSNIGAVETFF.

The chain recombines TRBV4-3 with TRBJ2-7, with 8 nucleotides matching TRBD2. Losses at the gene ends were 0 bases for V and 7 bases for J; bases not matched to a gene: 14. Per germline, CDR1 LGHNA and CDR2 YSLEER. The CDR3 sequence is 17 residues long. This chain's CDR3 is CASSQDVASAGAREQYF. In DNA form, the CDR3 reads TGCGCCAGCAGCCAAGATGTCGCGTCAGCGGGGGCTAGGGAGCAGTACTTC.

The V call is TRBV7-2, the J call TRBJ2-3; 7 bases match TRBD1. CDR3 length equals 16 residues. Germline V gene data show CDR1 as SGHTA and CDR2 as FQGNSA. V trimming: 5 bases; J trimming: 2 bases; junction bases outside the gene matches: 10. The CDR3 DNA reads as TGTGCCAGCAGCACACAGGGGAAACAAGTCACAGATACGCAGTATTTT. Translation: CASSTQGKQVTDTQYF.

This sequence joins TRBV30 and TRBJ1-5; tentatively, D is TRBD1 (6 bases). Trimming stripped 0 bases from V and 7 bases from J, with 10 bases between. Germline V gives CDR1 GTSNPN, CDR2 SVGIG (reference sequence). The CDR3 totals 13 residues. CDR3 amino acids: CAWSVPGAQPQHF. The CDR3 nucleotides are TGTGCCTGGAGTGTACCAGGGGCACAGCCCCAGCATTTT.

The V call is TRBV7-9, the J call TRBJ1-2; 8 nucleotides align to TRBD1. CDR1 and CDR2 from the germline V gene are SEHNR and FQNEAQ (reference sequence). After removal of 0 bases from V and 3 bases from J, the junction contained 6 bases not matched to a gene. CDR3 length: 16 residues. CDR3 sequence reads: CASSLARTGKDYGYTF. The DNA for the CDR3 is TGTGCCAGCAGCTTAGCCAGGACAGGGAAGGACTATGGCTACACCTTC.

The gene calls are TRBV30 and TRBJ1-2; maybe TRBD1 (5 bases). CDR3 length: 12 residues. V was shortened by 3 bases and J by 7 bases, with 12 bases between the two germline ends. Germline V gene data show CDR1 as GTSNPN and CDR2 as SVGIG (reference sequence). The CDR3, as DNA: TGTGCCTGGAGGGGGACTGGGGGTGGCTACACCTTC. It yields the protein CAWRGTGGGYTF. Combining the CDR3 with reference TRBV30 and TRBJ1-2 gives the whole variable domain SQTIHQWPATLVQPVGSPLSLECTVEGTSNPNLYWYRQAAGRGLQLLFYSVGIGQISSEVPQNLSASRPQDRQFILSSKKLLLSDSGFYLCAWRGTGGGYTFGSGTRLTVV.

Concerning this clonotype: Relative to the germline gene, one junction end is altered; a read error may explain this. This rearrangement joins TRBV11-2 to TRBJ1-4, with D unclear. CDR3 length: 12 amino acids. Germline V gene sequence: CDR1 SGHAT, CDR2 FQNNGV. CDR3 nucleotide sequence: TGTGCCAGCAGCCCTAGGGTTGAAAAACTTTTTTTT. It specifies CASSPRVEKLFF.

CDR3 coding DNA: TGCAGTGCTACCGAGACAGGGCGAGCCTACGAGCAGTACTTC. Residues: CSATETGRAYEQYF. The chain employs TRBV20-1 and TRBJ2-7, with TRBD1 matching over 7 bases. The CDR3 sequence is 14 residues long. Losses at the gene ends were 4 bases for V and 2 bases for J; bases not matched to a gene: 8. Germline loops: CDR1 DFQATT, CDR2 SNEGSKA (reference sequence).